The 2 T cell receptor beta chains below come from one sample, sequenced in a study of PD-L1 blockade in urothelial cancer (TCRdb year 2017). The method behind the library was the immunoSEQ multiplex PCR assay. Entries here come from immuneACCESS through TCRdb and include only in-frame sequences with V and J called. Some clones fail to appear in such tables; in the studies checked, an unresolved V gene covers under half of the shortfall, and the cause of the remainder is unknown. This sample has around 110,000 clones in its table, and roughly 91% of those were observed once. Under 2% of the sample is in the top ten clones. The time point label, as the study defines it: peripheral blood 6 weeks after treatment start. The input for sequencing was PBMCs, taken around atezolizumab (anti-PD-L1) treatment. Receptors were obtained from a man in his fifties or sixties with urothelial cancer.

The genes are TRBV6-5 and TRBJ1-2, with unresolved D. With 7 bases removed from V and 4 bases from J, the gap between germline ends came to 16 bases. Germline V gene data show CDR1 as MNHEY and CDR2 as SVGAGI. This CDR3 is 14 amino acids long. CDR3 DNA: TGTGCCAGCACCCATAGGGAGGGCGGCTATGGCTACACCTTC. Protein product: CASTHREGGYGYTF.

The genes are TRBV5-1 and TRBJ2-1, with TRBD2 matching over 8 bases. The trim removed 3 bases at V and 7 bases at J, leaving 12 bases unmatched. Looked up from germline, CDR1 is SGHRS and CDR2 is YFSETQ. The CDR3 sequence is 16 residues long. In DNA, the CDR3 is TGCGCCAGCAGCTGGGTTAGGGCAGCGGGAGATAATGAGCAGTTCTTC. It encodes CASSWVRAAGDNEQFF.